This TCR beta chain was captured in a study of T cells in women clearing cervical HPV infection. Across the whole study: Women with histologically confirmed HPV16-related CIN3 or worse, 2 with invasive cancer, served as cases. Case blood drawn at lesion detection; control blood after infection cleared. Case blood was drawn a median around 140 days after lesion detection.

The V gene's germline CDR1 is MGHRA and CDR2 YSYEKL. The V gene end was trimmed by 4 bases and the J gene end by 0 bases; junction bases not matched to a gene: 4. The CDR3 sequence is 18 residues long. Notes on this clone: The CDR3 extends 3 residues past the end of the read, so its final part is completed from the germline J gene.

immunoSEQ multiplex PCR used an average of about 1,200 ng genomic DNA. The method was immunoSEQ multiplex PCR; TCRdb's version includes in-frame clones alone and lacks a portion of them. The sample table sets out some 46,000 clones. The chain recombines TRBV4-1 with TRBJ2-2, with 14 bases identical to TRBD2. The TCR was taken from a woman aged 18 to 75 with a cervical HPV16 infection that either progressed to CIN3+ or cleared (not recorded which). Sequencing used blood buffy coat. The covered CDR3 bases are TGCGCCAGCAGCCCGACTAGCGGGGGGGCCCCGAACACCGGGGAG. Translated, it gives CASSPTSGGAPNTGE. The CDR3 in full is CASSPTSGGAPNTGELFF.